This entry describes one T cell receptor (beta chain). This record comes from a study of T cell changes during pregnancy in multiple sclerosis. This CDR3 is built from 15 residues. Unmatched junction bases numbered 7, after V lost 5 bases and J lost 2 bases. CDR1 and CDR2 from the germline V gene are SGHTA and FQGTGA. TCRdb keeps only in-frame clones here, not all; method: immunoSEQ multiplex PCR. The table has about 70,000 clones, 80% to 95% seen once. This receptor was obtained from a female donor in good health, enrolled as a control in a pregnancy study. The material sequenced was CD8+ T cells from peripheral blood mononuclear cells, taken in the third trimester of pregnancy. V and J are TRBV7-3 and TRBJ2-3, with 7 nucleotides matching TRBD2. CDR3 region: CASSDGTTYTDTQYF. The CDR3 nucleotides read TGTGCCAGCAGCGACGGGACTACGTACACAGATACGCAGTATTTT. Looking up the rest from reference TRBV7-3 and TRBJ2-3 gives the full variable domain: GAGVSQTPSNKVTEKGKYVELRCDPISGHTALYWYRQSLGQGPEFLIYFQGTGAADDSGLPNDRFFAVRPEGSVSTLKIQRTERGDSAVYLCASSDGTTYTDTQYFGPGTRLTVL.